The 17 T cell receptor beta chains given below trace back to one sample, sequenced in a study of neurological immune-mediated disorders (dated by TCRdb to about 2019). To prepare the library, 5' RACE was applied. Sequencer: Illumina HiSeq 2500. TCRdb's own reprocessing of the public reads used fastp at Q25 and MiXCR and kept productive beta chains. Merged by CDR3 protein, the rows form single entries marked with the most common genes and DNA. The sample contains about 48,000 distinct CDR3 sequences, approximately 5.8% of them found a single time. Jointly, the top ten make up about 1.3% of the sample. Sequencing input: CD4+ T cells from blood. The receptors come from a woman in her late teens or twenties with multiple sclerosis.

This clonotype was seen at least ten times. J is TRBJ1-3 and V is TRBV6-5; D is unclear. V was trimmed by 2 bases and J by 0 bases, leaving 5 bases between them. The CDR3 runs to 14 residues. Germline values: CDR1 MNHEY, CDR2 SVGAGI. CDR3 region: CASSYTSSGNTIYF. CDR3 in DNA: TGTGCCAGCAGTTACACGAGCTCTGGAAACACCATATATTTT.

This clonotype was counted many times. This chain joins TRBV9 and TRBJ2-2; 8 bases map to TRBD1. The CDR3 extends over 15 amino acids. V shed 3 bases, J shed 4 bases, and the junction held 5 bases outside the gene matches. Germline CDR1 and CDR2: SGDLS and YYNGEE. The CDR3 reads CASSARTGSTGELFF. The CDR3 bases are TGTGCCAGCAGCGCGCGGACAGGGTCCACCGGGGAGCTGTTTTTT.

This clonotype was detected many times. The rearrangement joins TRBV30 to TRBJ1-1, with D possibly TRBD1 on 6 matching bases. The CDR3 spans 12 residues. V shed 5 bases and J shed 8 bases, with 15 bases lying between them. CDR1 and CDR2 from the germline V gene are GTSNPN and SVGIG (reference sequence). The CDR3, as DNA: TGTGCCTGGGACCGGGACATTCCCGAAGCTTTCTTT. It is translated as CAWDRDIPEAFF.

This clonotype was counted many times. This chain links TRBV20-1 with TRBJ2-2, with 8 bases lining up with TRBD2. V shed 6 bases, J shed 0 bases, and the junction held 3 bases outside the gene matches. The CDR3 contains 14 residues. CDR1 DFQATT and CDR2 SNEGSKA come from the germline V gene (reference sequence). The CDR3 DNA sequence: TGCAGTGCCTCGGGACTAGCGAACACCGGGGAGCTGTTTTTT. As protein: CSASGLANTGELFF.

The V gene is TRBV19, the J gene TRBJ1-2, with 8 bases that match TRBD1. V shed 4 bases, J shed 0 bases, and the junction held 10 bases outside the gene matches. Germline CDR1 is LNHDA and CDR2 is SQIVND (reference sequence). The CDR3 runs 17 residues. The CDR3 sequence is CASSTRTGQYSNYGYTF. The CDR3 nucleotides are TGTGCCAGTAGTACCAGGACAGGGCAATACTCTAACTATGGCTACACCTTC.

In its sample, this clonotype was seen many times. The junction does not match germline at one end; this may be a read error. J is TRBJ2-1 and V is TRBV11-3, with D uncertain. CDR1 and CDR2 from the germline V gene are SGHNT and YENEEA. This CDR3 comprises 15 residues. CDR3: CASRLGGSRGNEQFF. CDR3 nucleotides: TGTGCCAGCAGATTAGGCGGTAGCAGAGGTAATGAGCAGTTCTTC.

This clonotype has a count of ten or more. The chain uses TRBV20-1 and TRBJ2-1; D unresolved. Trimming shortened V by 0 bases and J by 0 bases, and 12 bases separated the two germline ends. From germline, CDR1 is DFQATT and CDR2 SNEGSKA (reference sequence). This CDR3 is 16 amino acids long. The CDR3 sequence: CSARDLARTSYNEQFF. CDR3 coding DNA: TGCAGTGCTAGAGACCTGGCTAGAACCTCCTACAATGAGCAGTTCTTC.

In its sample, this clonotype was seen many times. The chain has TRBV25-1 and TRBJ1-1, with D maybe TRBD1 (6 bases). The CDR3 is 14 residues long. Germline assignment: CDR1 MGHDK and CDR2 SYGVNS. Deletions cut 4 bases from V and 2 bases from J, with 11 bases between. The CDR3 DNA sequence: TGTGCCAGCAGTGTGTTGGACAGTAACACTGAAGCTTTCTTT. It codes for CASSVLDSNTEAFF. The full variable domain, its missing parts supplied by reference TRBV25-1 and TRBJ1-1, is EADIYQTPRYLVIGTGKKITLECSQTMGHDKMYWYQQDPGMELHLIHYSYGVNSTEKGDLSSESTVSRIRTEHFPLTLESARPSHTSQYLCASSVLDSNTEAFFGQGTRLTVV.

This clonotype was picked up many times. V gene TRBV5-5 combines with J gene TRBJ1-6, with TRBD1 matching over 8 bases. Germline V gene sequence: CDR1 SGHKS, CDR2 YYEKEE (reference sequence). The CDR3 has 15 residues. The ends lost 5 bases at V and 4 bases at J; junction bases unmatched: 5. The CDR3 sequence: CASRTGQEYNSPLHF. The CDR3 nucleotides read TGTGCCAGCAGGACGGGACAGGAGTATAATTCACCCCTCCACTTT.

Ten or more counts support this clonotype. The CDR3 protein is CASSLYFGGNTEAFF. The DNA of the CDR3 is TGTGCCAGCAGCCTGTACTTCGGAGGGAACACTGAAGCTTTCTTT. This chain uses TRBV6-5 with TRBJ1-1; D is undetermined. The CDR3 is 15 amino acids. The germline V gene has CDR1 MNHEY and CDR2 SVGAGI. V lost 6 bases to trimming and J lost 1 base, with 15 bases between them.

This clonotype was observed at least ten times. The chain joins TRBV5-1 to TRBJ1-6; D unresolved. The V and J ends lost 0 bases and 5 bases respectively, with 9 bases between them. The germline gives CDR1 SGHRS, CDR2 YFSETQ. CDR3 length equals 15 residues. The CDR3 spells CASSLGPGNNSPLHF. DNA of the CDR3: TGCGCCAGCAGCTTGGGGCCAGGAAATAATTCACCCCTCCACTTT.

This clonotype has at least ten counts. The chain recombines TRBV2 with TRBJ1-5, with D perhaps matching TRBD1 (6 bases). V was trimmed by 2 bases and J by 3 bases, leaving 14 bases between them. Per the germline V gene, CDR1 is SNHLY and CDR2 is FYNNEI. The CDR3 sequence is 16 residues long. CDR3 loop: CASSEQGSENNQPQHF. CDR3 DNA sequence: TGTGCCAGCAGTGAACAGGGGAGTGAGAACAATCAGCCCCAGCATTTT.

The rearrangement joins TRBV3-1 to TRBJ2-1, with TRBD2 identical over 12 bases. CDR1 and CDR2 from the germline V gene are LGHDT and YNNKEL (reference sequence). With 2 bases clipped from V and 2 bases from J, the junction kept 7 bases outside the gene matches. This CDR3 spans 18 amino acids. The CDR3 bases are TGTGCCAGCAGCCAAAGGACTAGCGGGGTTAGCACCTACAATGAGCAGTTCTTC. Encoded protein: CASSQRTSGVSTYNEQFF.

This clonotype was found many times. J is TRBJ1-2 and V is TRBV20-1, with D tentatively TRBD1 (5 bases). V was clipped by 5 bases and J by 4 bases, with 17 bases between them. This CDR3 comprises 14 residues. The germline gives CDR1 DFQATT, CDR2 SNEGSKA (reference sequence). This CDR3 reads CSAPGTERVYGYTF. The DNA of the CDR3 is TGCAGTGCTCCCGGGACCGAACGTGTCTATGGCTACACCTTC.

This clonotype has a count of ten or more. V and J are TRBV11-1 and TRBJ2-3; the D is unclear. The CDR3 covers 14 residues. V shed 1 base and J shed 7 bases, with 12 bases lying between them. CDR1 is SGHAT, CDR2 FQDESV, per germline (reference sequence). CDR3 region: CASSLEDGKHTQYF. DNA for the CDR3: TGTGCCAGCAGCTTAGAAGACGGCAAGCATACGCAGTATTTT.

In its sample, this clonotype was seen many times. As DNA, the CDR3 is TGCAGTGCTAGAGATCTAGACATGGGGTCGTACAATGAGCAGTTCTTC. This gives the protein CSARDLDMGSYNEQFF. The V and J genes are TRBV20-1 and TRBJ2-1; the D is unclear. CDR3 length: 16 amino acids. Germline CDR1 is DFQATT and CDR2 is SNEGSKA (reference sequence). V was shortened by 0 bases and J by 4 bases, with 16 bases between the two germline ends.

The rearrangement links TRBV18 to TRBJ1-4, with D hard to call. The CDR3 runs to 14 residues. CDR1 KGHSH and CDR2 LQKENI come from the germline V gene. V gave up 4 bases and J gave up 0 bases, with 6 bases separating them. Here the CDR3 reads CASSQIATNEKLFF. DNA for the CDR3: TGTGCCAGCTCACAGATTGCAACTAATGAAAAACTGTTTTTT.